This T cell receptor (beta chain) was profiled in a study of memory CD4+ T cells and cytomegalovirus serostatus. This clone was observed once. Trimming took off 10 bases at V and 7 bases at J, with 17 bases between the two ends. This CDR3 is 13 amino acids long. Germline V gene sequence: CDR1 MDHEN, CDR2 SYDVKM. The sort gate was single viable CD3+CD4+CD8-CD45RO+ cells for memory CD4+ T cells. Measured with immunoSEQ multiplex PCR; TCRdb has only the in-frame clones, and not every one. The sample includes tens of thousands of clones, about 80% of them seen just once. The source is an adult in good health and CMV-seropositive. What was sequenced was memory CD4+ T cells from blood. The gene calls are TRBV28 and TRBJ2-4, with D perhaps matching TRBD1 or TRBD2 (6 bases each). CDR3 loop: CATTGERGNIQYF. The CDR3 DNA reads TGTGCCACTACGGGGGAGAGGGGGAACATTCAGTACTTC.